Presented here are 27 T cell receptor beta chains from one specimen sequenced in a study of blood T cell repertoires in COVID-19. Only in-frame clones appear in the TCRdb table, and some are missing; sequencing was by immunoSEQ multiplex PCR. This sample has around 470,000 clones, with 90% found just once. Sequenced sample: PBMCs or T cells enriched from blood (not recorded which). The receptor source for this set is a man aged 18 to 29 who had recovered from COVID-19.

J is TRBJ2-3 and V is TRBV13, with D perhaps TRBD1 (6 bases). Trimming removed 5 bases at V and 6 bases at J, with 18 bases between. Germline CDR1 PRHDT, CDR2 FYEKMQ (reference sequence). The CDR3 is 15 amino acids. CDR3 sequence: CASSHTGRGEDTQYF. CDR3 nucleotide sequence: TGTGCCAGCAGCCACACAGGGAGAGGGGAGGATACGCAGTATTTT. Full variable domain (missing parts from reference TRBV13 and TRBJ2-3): AAGVIQSPRHLIKEKRETATLKCYPIPRHDTVYWYQQGPGQDPQFLISFYEKMQSDKGSIPDRFSAQQFSDYHSELNMSSLELGDSALYFCASSHTGRGEDTQYFGPGTRLTVL.

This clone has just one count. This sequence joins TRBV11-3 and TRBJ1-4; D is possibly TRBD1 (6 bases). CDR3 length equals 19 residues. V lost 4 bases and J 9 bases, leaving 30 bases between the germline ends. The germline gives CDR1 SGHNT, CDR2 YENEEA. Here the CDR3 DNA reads TGTGCCAGCAGCTACAACGGACAGTACGGAGGAGCTCTTGGGAAAAAACTGTTTTTT. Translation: CASSYNGQYGGALGKKLFF.

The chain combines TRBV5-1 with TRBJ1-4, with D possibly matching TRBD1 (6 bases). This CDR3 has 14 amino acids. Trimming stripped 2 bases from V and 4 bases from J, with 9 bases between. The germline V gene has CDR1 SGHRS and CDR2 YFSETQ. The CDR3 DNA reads TGCGCCAGCAGCTTACAGGGTTTTAATGAAAAACTGTTTTTT. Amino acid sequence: CASSLQGFNEKLFF. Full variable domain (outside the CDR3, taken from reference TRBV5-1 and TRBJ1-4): KAGVTQTPRYLIKTRGQQVTLSCSPISGHRSVSWYQQTPGQGLQFLFEYFSETQRNKGNFPGRFSGRQFSNSRSEMNVSTLELGDSALYLCASSLQGFNEKLFFGSGTQLSVL.

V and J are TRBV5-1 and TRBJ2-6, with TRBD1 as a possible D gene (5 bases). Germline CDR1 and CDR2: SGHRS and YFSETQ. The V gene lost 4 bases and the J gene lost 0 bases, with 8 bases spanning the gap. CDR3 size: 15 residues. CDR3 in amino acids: CASSDRASGANVLTF. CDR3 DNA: TGCGCCAGCAGCGACAGAGCCTCTGGGGCCAACGTCCTGACTTTC.

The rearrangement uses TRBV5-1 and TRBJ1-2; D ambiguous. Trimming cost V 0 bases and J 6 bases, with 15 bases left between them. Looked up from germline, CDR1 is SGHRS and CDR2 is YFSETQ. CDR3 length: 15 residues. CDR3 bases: TGCGCCAGCAGCTTGGACCGGGTGGTATCTGATGGCTACACCTTC. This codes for CASSLDRVVSDGYTF.

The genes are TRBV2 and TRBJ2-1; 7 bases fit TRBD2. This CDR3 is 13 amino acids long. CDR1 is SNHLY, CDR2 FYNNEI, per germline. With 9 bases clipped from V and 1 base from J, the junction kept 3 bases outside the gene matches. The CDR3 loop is CARGEGSYNEQFF. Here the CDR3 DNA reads TGTGCCAGGGGGGAGGGTTCCTACAATGAGCAGTTCTTC.

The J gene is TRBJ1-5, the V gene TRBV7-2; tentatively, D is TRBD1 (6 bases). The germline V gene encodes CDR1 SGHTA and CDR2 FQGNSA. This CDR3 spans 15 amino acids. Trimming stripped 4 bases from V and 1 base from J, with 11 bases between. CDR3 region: CASSSMGASNQPQHF. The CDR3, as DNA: TGTGCCAGCAGCTCAATGGGGGCGAGCAATCAGCCCCAGCATTTT.

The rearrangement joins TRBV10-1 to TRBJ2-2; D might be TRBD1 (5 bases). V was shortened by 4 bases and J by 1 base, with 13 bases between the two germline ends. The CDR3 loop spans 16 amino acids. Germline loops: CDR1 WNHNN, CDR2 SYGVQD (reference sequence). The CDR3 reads CASSGGQGRNTGELFF. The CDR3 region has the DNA TGCGCCAGCAGTGGGGGCCAAGGGCGGAACACCGGGGAGCTGTTTTTT.

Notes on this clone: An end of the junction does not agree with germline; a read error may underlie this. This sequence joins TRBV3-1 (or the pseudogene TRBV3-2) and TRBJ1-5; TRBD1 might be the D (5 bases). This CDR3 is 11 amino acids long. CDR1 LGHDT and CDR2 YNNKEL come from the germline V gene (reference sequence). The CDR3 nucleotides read TGTGCCAGCAGCCAGGGGGAGGCCTTTTCTTTT. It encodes CASSQGEAFSF.

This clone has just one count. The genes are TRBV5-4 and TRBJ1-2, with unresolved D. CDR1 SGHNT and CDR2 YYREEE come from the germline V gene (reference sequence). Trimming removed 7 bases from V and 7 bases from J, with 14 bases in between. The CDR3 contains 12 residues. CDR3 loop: CASGSPERGYTF. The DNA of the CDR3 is TGTGCCAGCGGTTCTCCAGAACGTGGCTACACCTTC.

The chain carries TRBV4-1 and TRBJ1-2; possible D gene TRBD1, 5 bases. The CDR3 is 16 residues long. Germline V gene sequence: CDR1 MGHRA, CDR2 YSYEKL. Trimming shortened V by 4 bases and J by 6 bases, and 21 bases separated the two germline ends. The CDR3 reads CASSPFTGTSGDGYTF. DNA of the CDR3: TGCGCCAGCAGCCCTTTTACCGGGACCTCGGGGGATGGCTACACCTTC.

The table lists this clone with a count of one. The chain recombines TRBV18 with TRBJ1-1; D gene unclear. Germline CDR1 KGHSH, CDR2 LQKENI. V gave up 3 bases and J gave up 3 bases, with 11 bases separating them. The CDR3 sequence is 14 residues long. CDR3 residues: CASSPTARDTEAFF. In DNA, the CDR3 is TGTGCCAGCTCACCCACGGCGCGGGACACTGAAGCTTTCTTT. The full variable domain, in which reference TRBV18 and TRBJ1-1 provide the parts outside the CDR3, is NAGVMQNPRHLVRRRGQEARLRCSPMKGHSHVYWYRQLPEEGLKFMVYLQKENIIDESGMPKERFSAEFPKEGPSILRIQQVVRGDSAAYFCASSPTARDTEAFFGQGTRLTVV.

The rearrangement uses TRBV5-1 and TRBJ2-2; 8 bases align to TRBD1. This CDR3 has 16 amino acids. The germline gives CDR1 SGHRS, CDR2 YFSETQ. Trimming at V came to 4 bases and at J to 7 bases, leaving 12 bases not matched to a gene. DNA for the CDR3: TGCGCCAGCAGCCCGACTGACAGGGGAAAAGGCGGGGAGCTGTTTTTT. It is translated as CASSPTDRGKGGELFF.

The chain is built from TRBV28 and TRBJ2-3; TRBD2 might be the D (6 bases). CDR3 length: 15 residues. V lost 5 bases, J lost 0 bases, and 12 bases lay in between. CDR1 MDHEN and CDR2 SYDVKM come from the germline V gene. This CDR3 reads CASSPAAGSTDTQYF. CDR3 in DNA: TGTGCCAGCAGTCCGGCGGCGGGGAGCACAGATACGCAGTATTTT.

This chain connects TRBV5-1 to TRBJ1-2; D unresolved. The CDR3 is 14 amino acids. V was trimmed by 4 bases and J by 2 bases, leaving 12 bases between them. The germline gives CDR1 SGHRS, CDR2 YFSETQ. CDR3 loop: CASSPSAMNYGYTF. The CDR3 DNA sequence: TGCGCCAGCAGCCCTAGTGCCATGAACTATGGCTACACCTTC.

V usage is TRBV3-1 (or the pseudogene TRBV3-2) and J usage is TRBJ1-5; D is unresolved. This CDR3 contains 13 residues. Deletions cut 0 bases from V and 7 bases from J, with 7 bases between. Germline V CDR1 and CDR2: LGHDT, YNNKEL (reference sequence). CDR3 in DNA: TGTGCCAGCAGCCAAGATTTGAGGCAGCCCCAGCATTTT. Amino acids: CASSQDLRQPQHF.

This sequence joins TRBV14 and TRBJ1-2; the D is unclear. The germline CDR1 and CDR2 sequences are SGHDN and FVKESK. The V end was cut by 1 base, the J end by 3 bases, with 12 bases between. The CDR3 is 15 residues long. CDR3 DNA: TGTGCCAGCAGCCAAGGTTTGGTGGGCCACTATGGCTACACCTTC. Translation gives CASSQGLVGHYGYTF.

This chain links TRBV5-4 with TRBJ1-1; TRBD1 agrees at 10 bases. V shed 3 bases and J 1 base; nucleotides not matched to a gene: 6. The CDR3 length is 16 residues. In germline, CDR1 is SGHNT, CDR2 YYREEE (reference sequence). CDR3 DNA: TGTGCCAGCAGCTCCCGGGACAGGGGTTCGAACACTGAAGCTTTCTTT. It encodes CASSSRDRGSNTEAFF.

The CDR3 DNA sequence: TGTGCCAGCAGCTCACAGGGTAGGGTGTCCGACGAGCAGTACTTC. This sequence encodes CASSSQGRVSDEQYF. The chain has TRBV7-2 and TRBJ2-7, with a possible D match to TRBD1 (6 bases). Trimming took off 4 bases at V and 5 bases at J, with 18 bases between the two ends. The CDR3 contains 15 residues. Germline CDR1 reads SGHTA; CDR2 reads FQGNSA.

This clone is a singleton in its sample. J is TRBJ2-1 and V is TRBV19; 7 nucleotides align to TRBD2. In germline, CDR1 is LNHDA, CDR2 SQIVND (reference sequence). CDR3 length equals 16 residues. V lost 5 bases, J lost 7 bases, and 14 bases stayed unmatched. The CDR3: CASSSRGGRGGNEQFF. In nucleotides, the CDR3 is TGTGCCAGTAGTTCCCGTGGAGGGCGGGGAGGGAATGAGCAGTTCTTC. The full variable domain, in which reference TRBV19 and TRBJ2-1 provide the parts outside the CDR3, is DGGITQSPKYLFRKEGQNVTLSCEQNLNHDAMYWYRQDPGQGLRLIYYSQIVNDFQKGDIAEGYSVSREKKESFPLTVTSAQKNPTAFYLCASSSRGGRGGNEQFFGPGTRLTVL.

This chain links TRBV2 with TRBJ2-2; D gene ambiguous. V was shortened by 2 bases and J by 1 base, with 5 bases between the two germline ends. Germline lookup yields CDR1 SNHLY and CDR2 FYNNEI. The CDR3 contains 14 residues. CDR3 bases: TGTGCCAGCAGTGAATACAGGAACACCGGGGAGCTGTTTTTT. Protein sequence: CASSEYRNTGELFF.

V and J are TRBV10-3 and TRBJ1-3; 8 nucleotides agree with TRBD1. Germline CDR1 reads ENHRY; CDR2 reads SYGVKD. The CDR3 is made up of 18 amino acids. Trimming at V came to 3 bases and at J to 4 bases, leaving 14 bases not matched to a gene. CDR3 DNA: TGTGCCATCAGTGAATCTACCCTGCCAGGGGGCGAAGGAAACACCATATATTTT. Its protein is CAISESTLPGGEGNTIYF.

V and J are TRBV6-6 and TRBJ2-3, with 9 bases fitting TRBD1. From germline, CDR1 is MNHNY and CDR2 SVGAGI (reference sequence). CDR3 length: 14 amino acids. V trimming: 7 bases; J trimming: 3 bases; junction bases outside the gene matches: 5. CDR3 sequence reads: CASTPQGATDTQYF. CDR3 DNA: TGTGCCAGCACCCCACAGGGGGCGACAGATACGCAGTATTTT.

This CDR3 is CASSLAVGQYNEQFF. CDR3 DNA sequence: TGCGCCAGCAGCTTGGCCGTGGGGCAGTACAATGAGCAGTTCTTC. The V and J genes are TRBV5-1 and TRBJ2-1; D may be TRBD1 (5 bases). Germline V gives CDR1 SGHRS, CDR2 YFSETQ. The CDR3 covers 15 residues. Trimming shortened V by 0 bases and J by 4 bases, and 11 bases separated the two germline ends.

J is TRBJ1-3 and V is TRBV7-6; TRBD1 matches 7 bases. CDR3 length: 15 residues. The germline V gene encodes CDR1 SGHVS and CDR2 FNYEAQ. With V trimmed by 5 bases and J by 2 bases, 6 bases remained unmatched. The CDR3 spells CASSDRQGAGNTIYF. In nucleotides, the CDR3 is TGTGCCAGCAGCGATCGACAGGGCGCTGGAAACACCATATATTTT.

The CDR3, as DNA: TGTGCCAGCAGGGAGACGGGACAAAGGTACACAGATACGCAGTATTTT. The encoded protein is CASRETGQRYTDTQYF. This chain connects TRBV27 to TRBJ2-3; D might be TRBD1 (6 bases). CDR1 is MNHEY and CDR2 is SMNVEV in the germline V gene (reference sequence). The germline V and J ends were trimmed by 6 bases and 2 bases, with 18 bases remaining between them. This CDR3 is built from 16 residues.

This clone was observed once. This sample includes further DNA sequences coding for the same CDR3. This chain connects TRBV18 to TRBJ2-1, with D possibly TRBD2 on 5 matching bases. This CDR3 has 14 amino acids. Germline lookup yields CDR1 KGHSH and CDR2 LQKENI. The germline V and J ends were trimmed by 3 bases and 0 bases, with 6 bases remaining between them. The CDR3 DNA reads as TGTGCCAGCTCACCTACTAGCTCCTACAATGAGCAGTTCTTC. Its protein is CASSPTSSYNEQFF.